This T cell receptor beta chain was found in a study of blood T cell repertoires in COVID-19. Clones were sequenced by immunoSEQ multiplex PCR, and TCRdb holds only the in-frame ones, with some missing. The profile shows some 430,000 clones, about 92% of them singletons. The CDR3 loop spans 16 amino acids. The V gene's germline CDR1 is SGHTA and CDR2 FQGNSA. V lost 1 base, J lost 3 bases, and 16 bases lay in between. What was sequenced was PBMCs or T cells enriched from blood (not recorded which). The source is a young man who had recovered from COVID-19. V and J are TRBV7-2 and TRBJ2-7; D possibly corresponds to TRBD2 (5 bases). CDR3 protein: CASSLGVEAPNYEQYF. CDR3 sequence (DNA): TGTGCCAGCAGCTTAGGTGTGGAGGCACCCAACTACGAGCAGTACTTC.